This T cell receptor (beta chain) was sequenced for a study of regulatory T cells in long-lasting Graves disease. V dropped 6 bases and J dropped 2 bases, with 15 bases sitting between them. The CDR3 length is 15 residues. CDR1 is MNHNS, CDR2 SASEGT, per germline. Regarding time point: newly diagnosed GD, antithyroid drugs for less than 3 months. The TCR library was made from RNA extracted from PBMCs. Arm-PCR of CDR3 regions with iRepertoire HTBI primers generated TCR beta libraries. TCRdb independently ran MiXCR on the multiplex PCR reads; one entry per CDR3 protein. The data contain about 540,000 distinct CDR3 sequences, about 13% of them singletons. The same specimen was also included in a second study, on T cells in Graves' hyperthyroidism and ophthalmopathy.

The sample in question was peripheral blood mononuclear cells (PBMCs), obtained at new diagnosis, from a patient treated with antithyroid drugs. This TCR was sampled from a man aged 30 to 45 with Graves disease. This chain links TRBV6-1 with TRBJ2-3, with D possibly TRBD1 on 6 matching bases. The CDR3, as DNA: TGTGCCAGCAGATCCCCGACAGGCACCACAGATACGCAGTATTTT. As protein: CASRSPTGTTDTQYF.